A single T cell receptor (beta chain) is shown here with its context. The antigen remains unidentified. Clones were sequenced by immunoSEQ multiplex PCR, and TCRdb holds only the in-frame ones, with some missing. The sample lists approximately 120,000 clones; 75% to 90% were seen once. The V end was cut by 4 bases, the J end by 5 bases, with 15 bases between. The CDR3 consists of 14 residues. During the collection period, no donor immune events like infections were recorded. The sample is drawn from a study of identifying expanded T cells in peripheral blood. The study, taken as a whole, reports: Variance in clone template counts between approximately 2-week samples significantly increased with total template count across all healthy donors. Differentially abundant clones: roughly 1.2 between replicates, 16.4 at approximately 13 days, approximately 18 at four.

Sequenced material: blood. The chain links TRBV5-3 to TRBJ1-2; D gene ambiguous. TRBV5-3 is filed as an ORF, its function uncertain. The TCR sequence derives from a person aged 18 to 75 in good health. The CDR3, as DNA: TGTGCCAGAAGCCTGCCTGAGAGGAGATATGGCTACACCTTC. This codes for CARSLPERRYGYTF.